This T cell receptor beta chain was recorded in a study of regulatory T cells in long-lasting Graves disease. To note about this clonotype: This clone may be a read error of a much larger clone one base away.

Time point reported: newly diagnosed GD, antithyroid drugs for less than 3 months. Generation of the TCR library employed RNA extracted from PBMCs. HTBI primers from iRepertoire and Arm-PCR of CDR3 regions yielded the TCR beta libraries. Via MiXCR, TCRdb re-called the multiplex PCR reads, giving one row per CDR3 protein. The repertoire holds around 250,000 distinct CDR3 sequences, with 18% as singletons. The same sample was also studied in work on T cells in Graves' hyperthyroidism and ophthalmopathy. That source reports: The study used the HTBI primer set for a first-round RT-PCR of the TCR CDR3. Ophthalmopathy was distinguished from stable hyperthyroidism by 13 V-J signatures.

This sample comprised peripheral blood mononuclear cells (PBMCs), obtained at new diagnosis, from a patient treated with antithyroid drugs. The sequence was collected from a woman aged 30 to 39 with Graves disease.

The CDR3 DNA sequence: TGCAGTGCCGCAGGGGTCGCCTATGGCTACGCCTTC. This gives the protein CSAAGVAYGYAF. The chain joins TRBV20-1 to TRBJ1-2; D perhaps matches TRBD1 (6 bases). The CDR3 runs to 12 residues. Germline loops: CDR1 DFQATT, CDR2 SNEGSKA (reference sequence).